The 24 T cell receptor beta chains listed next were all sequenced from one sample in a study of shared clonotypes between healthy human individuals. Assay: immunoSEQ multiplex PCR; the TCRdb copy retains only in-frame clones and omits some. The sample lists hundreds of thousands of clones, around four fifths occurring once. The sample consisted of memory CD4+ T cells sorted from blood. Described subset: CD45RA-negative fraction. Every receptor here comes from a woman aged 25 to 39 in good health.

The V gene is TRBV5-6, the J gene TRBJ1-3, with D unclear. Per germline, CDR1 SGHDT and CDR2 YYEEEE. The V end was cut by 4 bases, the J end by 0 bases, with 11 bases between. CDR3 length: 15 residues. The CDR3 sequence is CASSRDTSSGNTIYF. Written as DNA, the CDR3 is TGTGCCAGCAGCCGCGACACGAGCTCTGGAAACACCATATATTTT. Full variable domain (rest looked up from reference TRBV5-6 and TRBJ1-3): DAGVTQSPTHLIKTRGQQVTLRCSPKSGHDTVSWYQQALGQGPQFIFQYYEEEERQRGNFPDRFSGHQFPNYSSELNVNALLLGDSALYLCASSRDTSSGNTIYFGEGSWLTVV.

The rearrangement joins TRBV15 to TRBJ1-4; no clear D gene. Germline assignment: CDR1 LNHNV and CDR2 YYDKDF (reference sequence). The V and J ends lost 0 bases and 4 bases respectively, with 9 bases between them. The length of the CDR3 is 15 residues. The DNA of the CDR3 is TGTGCCACCAGCAGAGAATCCACTGGTAATGAAAAACTGTTTTTT. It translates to CATSRESTGNEKLFF. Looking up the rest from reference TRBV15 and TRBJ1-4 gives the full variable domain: DAMVIQNPRYQVTQFGKPVTLSCSQTLNHNVMYWYQQKSSQAPKLLFHYYDKDFNNEADTPDNFQSRRPNTSFCFLDIRSPGLGDTAMYLCATSRESTGNEKLFFGSGTQLSVL.

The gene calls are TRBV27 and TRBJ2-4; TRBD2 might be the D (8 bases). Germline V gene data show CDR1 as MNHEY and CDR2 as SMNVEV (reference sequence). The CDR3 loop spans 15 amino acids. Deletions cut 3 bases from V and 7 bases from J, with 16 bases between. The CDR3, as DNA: TGTGCCAGCAGTTTTCGGGAGGGGGCTGGGAACATTCAGTACTTC. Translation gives CASSFREGAGNIQYF.

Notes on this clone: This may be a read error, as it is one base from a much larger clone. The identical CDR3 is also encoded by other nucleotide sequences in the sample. The CDR3, as DNA: TGCGCCAGCAGTAAAAACCGGGACACTGAAGCTTTCTTT. This encodes CASSKNRDTEAFF. This chain uses TRBV10-1 with TRBJ1-1; D gene unclear. CDR1 is WNHNN, CDR2 SYGVQD, per germline (reference sequence). Trimming took 5 bases from V and 3 from J, leaving 10 bases between them. The CDR3 totals 13 residues.

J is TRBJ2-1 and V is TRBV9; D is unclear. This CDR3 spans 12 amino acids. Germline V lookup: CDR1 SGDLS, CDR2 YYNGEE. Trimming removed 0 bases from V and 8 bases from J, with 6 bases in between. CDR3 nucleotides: TGTGCCAGCAGCGTAGGGGCCCATGAGCAGTTCTTC. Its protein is CASSVGAHEQFF.

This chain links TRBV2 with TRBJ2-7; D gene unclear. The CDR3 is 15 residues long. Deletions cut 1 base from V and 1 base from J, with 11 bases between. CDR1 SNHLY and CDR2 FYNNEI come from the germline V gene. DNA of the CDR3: TGTGCCAGCAGTGAAGTGCAGGAAAGTTCCTACGAGCAGTACTTC. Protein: CASSEVQESSYEQYF.

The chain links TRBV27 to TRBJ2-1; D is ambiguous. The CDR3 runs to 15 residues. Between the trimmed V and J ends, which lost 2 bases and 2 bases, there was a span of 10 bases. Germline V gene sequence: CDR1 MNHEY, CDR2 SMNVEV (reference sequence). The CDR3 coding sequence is TGTGCCAGCAGTTTAGACACCGGAGCCTACAATGAGCAGTTCTTC. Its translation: CASSLDTGAYNEQFF.

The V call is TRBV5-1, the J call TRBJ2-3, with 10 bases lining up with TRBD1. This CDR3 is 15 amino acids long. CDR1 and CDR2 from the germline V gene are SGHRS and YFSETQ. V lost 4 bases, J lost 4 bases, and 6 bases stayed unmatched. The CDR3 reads CASSTGQGLADTQYF. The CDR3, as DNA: TGCGCCAGCAGCACGGGACAGGGGTTGGCAGATACGCAGTATTTT.

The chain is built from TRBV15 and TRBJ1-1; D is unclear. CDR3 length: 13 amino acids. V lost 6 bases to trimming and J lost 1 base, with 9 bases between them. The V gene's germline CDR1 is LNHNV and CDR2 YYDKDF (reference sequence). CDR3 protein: CATRLVENTEAFF. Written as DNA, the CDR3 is TGTGCCACCAGGCTCGTAGAGAACACTGAAGCTTTCTTT.

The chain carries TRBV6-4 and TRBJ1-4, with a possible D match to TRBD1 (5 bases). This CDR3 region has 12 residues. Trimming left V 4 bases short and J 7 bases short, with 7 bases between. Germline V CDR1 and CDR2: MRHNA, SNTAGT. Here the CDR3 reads CASSGGLEKLFF. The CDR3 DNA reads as TGTGCCAGCAGTGGGGGACTTGAAAAACTGTTTTTT.

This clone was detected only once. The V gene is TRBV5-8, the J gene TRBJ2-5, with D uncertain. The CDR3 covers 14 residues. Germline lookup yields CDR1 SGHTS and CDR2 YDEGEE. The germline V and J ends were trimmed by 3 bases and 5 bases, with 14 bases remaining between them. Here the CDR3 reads CASSSRPKPETQYF. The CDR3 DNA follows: TGTGCCAGCAGCTCCCGGCCGAAACCCGAGACCCAGTACTTC.

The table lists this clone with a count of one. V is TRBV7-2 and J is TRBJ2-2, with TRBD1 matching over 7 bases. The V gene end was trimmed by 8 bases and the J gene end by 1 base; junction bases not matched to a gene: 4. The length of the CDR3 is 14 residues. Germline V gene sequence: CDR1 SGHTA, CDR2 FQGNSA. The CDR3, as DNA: TGTGCCAGCTCCCGGACAGGGAACACCGGGGAGCTGTTTTTT. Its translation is CASSRTGNTGELFF.

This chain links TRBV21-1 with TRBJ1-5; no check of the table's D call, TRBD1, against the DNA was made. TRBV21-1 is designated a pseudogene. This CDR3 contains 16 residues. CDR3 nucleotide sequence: TGTGCCAGCAGCAAAAACCGGGACAGGGGTAATCAGCCCCAGCATTTT. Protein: CASSKNRDRGNQPQHF.

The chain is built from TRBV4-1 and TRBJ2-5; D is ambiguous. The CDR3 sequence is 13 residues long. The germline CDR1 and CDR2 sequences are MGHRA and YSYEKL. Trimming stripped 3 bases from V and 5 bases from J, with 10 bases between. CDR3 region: CASSHDGRETQYF. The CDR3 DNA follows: TGCGCCAGCAGCCACGACGGCCGGGAGACCCAGTACTTC.

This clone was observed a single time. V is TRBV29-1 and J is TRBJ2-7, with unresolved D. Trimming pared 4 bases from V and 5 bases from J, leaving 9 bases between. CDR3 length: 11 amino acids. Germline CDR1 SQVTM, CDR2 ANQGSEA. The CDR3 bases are TGCAGCGTTGGTCTAGTCCACGAGCAGTACTTC. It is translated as CSVGLVHEQYF.

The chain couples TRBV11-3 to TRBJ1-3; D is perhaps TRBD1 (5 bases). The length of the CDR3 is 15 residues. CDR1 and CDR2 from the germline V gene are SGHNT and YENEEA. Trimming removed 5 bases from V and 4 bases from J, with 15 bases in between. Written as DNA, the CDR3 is TGTGCCAGCAGCAATCAGGGACTGCTAGGAAACACCATATATTTT. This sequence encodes CASSNQGLLGNTIYF.

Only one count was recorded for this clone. The CDR3 reads CASSLNTRVRTEAFF. The DNA of the CDR3 is TGTGCCAGCTCACTTAACACCAGGGTACGCACTGAAGCTTTCTTT. The chain carries TRBV18 and TRBJ1-1, with D possibly matching TRBD1 (5 bases). V gave up 4 bases and J gave up 4 bases, with 16 bases separating them. Looked up from germline, CDR1 is KGHSH and CDR2 is LQKENI. This CDR3 spans 15 amino acids.

CDR3 sequence: CASGSGQGGTEAFF. CDR3 nucleotide sequence: TGTGCCAGCGGTTCCGGACAGGGAGGAACTGAAGCTTTCTTT. The J gene is TRBJ1-1, the V gene TRBV10-3; 8 nucleotides match TRBD1. J gave up 5 bases and V 10 bases, and 12 bases lay outside the gene matches. The germline gives CDR1 ENHRY, CDR2 SYGVKD. CDR3 length: 14 residues.

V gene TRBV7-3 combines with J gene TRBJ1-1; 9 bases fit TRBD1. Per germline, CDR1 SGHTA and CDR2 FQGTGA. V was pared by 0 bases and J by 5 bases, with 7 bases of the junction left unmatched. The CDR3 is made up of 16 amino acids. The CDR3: CASSLTFGTGRTEAFF. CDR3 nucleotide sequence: TGTGCCAGCAGCTTAACCTTTGGGACAGGGCGTACTGAAGCTTTCTTT.

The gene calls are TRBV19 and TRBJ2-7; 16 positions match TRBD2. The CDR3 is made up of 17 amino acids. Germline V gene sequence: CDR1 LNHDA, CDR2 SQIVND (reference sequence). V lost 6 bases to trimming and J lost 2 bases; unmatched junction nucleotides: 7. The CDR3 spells CASSTGTSGRAPYEQYF. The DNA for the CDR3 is TGTGCCAGTAGCACCGGGACTAGCGGGAGGGCCCCCTACGAGCAGTACTTC.

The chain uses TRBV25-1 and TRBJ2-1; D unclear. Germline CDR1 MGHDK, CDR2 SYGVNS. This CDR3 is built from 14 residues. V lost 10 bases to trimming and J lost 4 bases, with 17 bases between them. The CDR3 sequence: CAIEWATAYNEQFF. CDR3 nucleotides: TGTGCCATCGAATGGGCCACCGCTTACAATGAGCAGTTCTTC.

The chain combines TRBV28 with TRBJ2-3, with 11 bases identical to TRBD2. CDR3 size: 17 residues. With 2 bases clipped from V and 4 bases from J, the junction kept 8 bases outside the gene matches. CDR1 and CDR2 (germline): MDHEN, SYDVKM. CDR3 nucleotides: TGTGCCAGCAGTTTAAATAGCGGGAGGGTCAGGCCAGATACGCAGTATTTT. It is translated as CASSLNSGRVRPDTQYF.

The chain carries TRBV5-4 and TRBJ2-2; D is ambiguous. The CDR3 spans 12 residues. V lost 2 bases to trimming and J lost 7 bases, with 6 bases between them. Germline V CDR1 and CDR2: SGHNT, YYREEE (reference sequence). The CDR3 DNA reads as TGTGCCAGCAGCTTCTTAGACGGGGAGCTGTTTTTT. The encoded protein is CASSFLDGELFF. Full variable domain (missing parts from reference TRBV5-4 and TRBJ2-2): ETGVTQSPTHLIKTRGQQVTLRCSSQSGHNTVSWYQQALGQGPQFIFQYYREEENGRGNFPPRFSGLQFPNYSSELNVNALELDDSALYLCASSFLDGELFFGEGSRLTVL.

Here the CDR3 DNA reads TGTGCCAGCAGCCGAGAACAGGGGGCTGCATACAATGAGCAGTTCTTC. Translating it yields CASSREQGAAYNEQFF. The chain has TRBV11-2 and TRBJ2-1, with 9 positions matching TRBD1. V shed 5 bases and J 4 bases; nucleotides not matched to a gene: 9. The germline gives CDR1 SGHAT, CDR2 FQNNGV. This CDR3 spans 16 amino acids.